Below, 25 T cell receptor beta chains from the same sample are listed, as sequenced in a study of beta chain features in type 1 diabetes (dated by TCRdb to 2017 to 2018). Libraries were constructed by the immunoSEQ multiplex PCR assay. The entire isolated RNA was reverse transcribed using the High Capacity cDNA Reverse Transcription Kit, and thus expressed TCRB transcripts were sequenced. The immuneACCESS repertoire file appears here via TCRdb, limited to in-frame rearrangements. These files lack a portion of the clones; in checked studies, under half of the deficit traces to unresolved V genes, and the cause of the others is not known. The sample table shows 200,000 to 250,000 clones, and 68% are seen once. Of the sample, around 0.05% falls within the top ten clones. Specimen: naive CD4+ T cells from blood. The sample's cell subset or site, from its label and the paper: true naive CD4+ T cells. Source of these receptors: a man aged 25-45 years in good health.

V and J are TRBV29-1 and TRBJ2-1; unclear D gene. Germline assignment: CDR1 SQVTM and CDR2 ANQGSEA. The V end lost 4 bases, the J end lost 0 bases, and 10 bases lay between the germline ends. The CDR3 runs 14 residues. CDR3 coding DNA: TGCAGCGTTGGTGGGATGAGCTCCTACAATGAGCAGTTCTTC. It translates to CSVGGMSSYNEQFF.

This clone was observed a handful of times. V is TRBV30 and J is TRBJ2-4, with D hard to call. Germline CDR1 GTSNPN, CDR2 SVGIG (reference sequence). CDR3 length: 15 residues. V was pared by 0 bases and J by 0 bases, with 9 bases between. CDR3 protein: CAWSVQSVAKNIQYF. The DNA for the CDR3 is TGTGCCTGGAGTGTACAGTCAGTAGCCAAAAACATTCAGTACTTC.

The chain couples TRBV2 to TRBJ2-3; possibly TRBD2 for D (7 bases). The CDR3 is made up of 18 amino acids. Trimming took off 2 bases at V and 2 bases at J, with 20 bases between the two ends. CDR1 and CDR2 (germline): SNHLY, FYNNEI. CDR3: CASSEYRAGALSTDTQYF. In nucleotides, the CDR3 is TGTGCCAGCAGTGAATACAGGGCGGGGGCCTTATCCACAGATACGCAGTATTTT.

This chain joins TRBV29-1 and TRBJ2-7, with D possibly being TRBD1 (5 bases). With 2 bases removed from V and 2 bases from J, the gap between germline ends came to 7 bases. Germline CDR1 is SQVTM and CDR2 is ANQGSEA. There are 12 residues in the CDR3. The DNA for the CDR3 is TGCAGCGTTGAAACGACAGCCTACGAGCAGTACTTC. Its translation is CSVETTAYEQYF.

The chain joins TRBV29-1 to TRBJ1-4; 8 bases match TRBD1. The CDR3 is 12 residues long. Losses at the gene ends were 6 bases for V and 8 bases for J; bases not matched to a gene: 5. Germline-derived CDR1 and CDR2 are SQVTM and ANQGSEA. CDR3 DNA: TGCAGCGTCCGGACAGGGAGCGAAAAACTGTTTTTT. Amino acid sequence: CSVRTGSEKLFF.

The V and J genes are TRBV30 and TRBJ1-2, with 11 bases aligning to TRBD1. Looked up from germline, CDR1 is GTSNPN and CDR2 is SVGIG (reference sequence). This CDR3 has 12 residues. V shed 3 bases and J 8 bases; nucleotides not matched to a gene: 2. The CDR3, as DNA: TGTGCCTGGAGGGACAGGGGGCAAGGCTACACCTTC. This encodes CAWRDRGQGYTF.

This chain connects TRBV11-2 to TRBJ2-5; D gene ambiguous. CDR1 SGHAT and CDR2 FQNNGV come from the germline V gene. Trimming removed 3 bases from V and 2 bases from J, with 7 bases in between. The CDR3 length is 13 residues. CDR3 bases: TGTGCCAGCAGCTTTAGAGGTCAAGAGACCCAGTACTTC. Protein sequence: CASSFRGQETQYF.

This clone was counted once. The chain has TRBV6-6 and TRBJ2-7; no clear D. The CDR3 is 15 residues long. V was pared by 0 bases and J by 0 bases, with 9 bases between. Germline values: CDR1 MNHNY, CDR2 SVGAGI (reference sequence). The CDR3 DNA follows: TGTGCCAGCAGTTACTCGGTGAGGAGCTCCTACGAGCAGTACTTC. Translated, it gives CASSYSVRSSYEQYF.

This clone was observed a few times. The chain joins TRBV11-2 to TRBJ2-3, with D unresolved. The germline V and J ends were trimmed by 3 bases and 4 bases, with 17 bases remaining between them. This CDR3 region has 16 residues. Germline CDR1 is SGHAT and CDR2 is FQNNGV. The CDR3: CASSFRSIASPDTQYF. For the CDR3, the DNA is TGTGCCAGCAGCTTTAGGTCGATAGCCTCCCCAGATACGCAGTATTTT.

The chain carries TRBV30 and TRBJ2-7; 8 bases fit TRBD2. The CDR3 is 13 amino acids. Germline V CDR1 and CDR2: GTSNPN, SVGIG (reference sequence). V lost 3 bases and J lost 6; bases outside the gene matches: 7. CDR3 amino acids: CAWRISGIGEQYF. CDR3 DNA sequence: TGTGCCTGGAGAATTAGCGGGATCGGCGAGCAGTACTTC.

J is TRBJ2-5 and V is TRBV7-2, with TRBD2 as a possible D gene (5 bases). Trimming removed 3 bases from V and 10 bases from J, with 15 bases in between. CDR1 and CDR2 (germline): SGHTA, FQGNSA. CDR3 size: 13 residues. Here the CDR3 reads CASSFSEDLSQYF. Written as DNA, the CDR3 is TGTGCCAGCAGCTTTTCCGAGGACTTAAGCCAGTACTTC.

The chain joins TRBV7-2 to TRBJ2-1, with a possible D match to TRBD1 (5 bases). Germline CDR1 reads SGHTA; CDR2 reads FQGNSA. V lost 8 bases, J lost 2 bases, and 13 bases lay in between. This CDR3 spans 14 amino acids. CDR3 amino acids: CASGAAETYNEQFF. CDR3 DNA: TGTGCCAGCGGGGCCGCCGAAACCTACAATGAGCAGTTCTTC.

The J gene is TRBJ2-3, the V gene TRBV30; D unclear. V was trimmed by 1 base and J by 2 bases, leaving 4 bases between them. The CDR3 covers 12 residues. Germline V gene data show CDR1 as GTSNPN and CDR2 as SVGIG (reference sequence). CDR3 sequence (DNA): TGTGCCTGGAGTGGGGCCACAGATACGCAGTATTTT. Protein: CAWSGATDTQYF.

The CDR3 coding sequence is TGTGCCAGCAGCTGGAAAGGGTCGGCTAATTCACCCCTCCACTTT. It translates to CASSWKGSANSPLHF. The rearrangement uses TRBV5-6 and TRBJ1-6, with no clear D. V was shortened by 3 bases and J by 6 bases, with 13 bases between the two germline ends. Germline CDR1 reads SGHDT; CDR2 reads YYEEEE. The CDR3 length is 15 residues.

The chain carries TRBV7-2 and TRBJ2-7, with 9 bases identical to TRBD2. V lost 4 bases to trimming and J lost 2 bases; unmatched junction nucleotides: 3. There are 14 residues in the CDR3. Looked up from germline, CDR1 is SGHTA and CDR2 is FQGNSA. CDR3 loop: CASSSTSGPYEQYF. The CDR3 DNA follows: TGTGCCAGCAGCTCCACTAGCGGGCCCTACGAGCAGTACTTC. The entire variable domain, with the rest obtained from reference TRBV7-2 and TRBJ2-7, is as follows: GAGVSQSPSNKVTEKGKDVELRCDPISGHTALYWYRQSLGQGLEFLIYFQGNSAPDKSGLPSDRFSAERTGGSVSTLTIQRTQQEDSAVYLCASSSTSGPYEQYFGPGTRLTVT.

The chain couples TRBV30 to TRBJ1-1; TRBD1 is a possible D gene (5 bases). V lost 3 bases, J lost 4 bases, and 6 bases lay in between. Germline V lookup: CDR1 GTSNPN, CDR2 SVGIG (reference sequence). The CDR3 is made up of 11 amino acids. CDR3 DNA sequence: TGTGCCTGGAGAGGGGCCACTGAAGCTTTCTTT. It is translated as CAWRGATEAFF.

This clone showed up just a few times. The rearrangement links TRBV30 to TRBJ2-1, with D possibly TRBD1 on 6 matching bases. The germline V and J ends were trimmed by 7 bases and 3 bases, with 10 bases remaining between them. CDR1 is GTSNPN, CDR2 SVGIG, per germline (reference sequence). The length of the CDR3 is 12 residues. CDR3 sequence: CASRDNYNEQFF. The CDR3 coding sequence is TGTGCCTCCCGGGACAACTACAATGAGCAGTTCTTC.

Only a few counts were recorded for this clone. The V and J genes are TRBV27 and TRBJ2-4; the match to TRBD1 covers 7 bases. From germline, CDR1 is MNHEY and CDR2 SMNVEV (reference sequence). J was trimmed by 0 bases and V by 5 bases; bases with no gene match: 4. The CDR3 spans 15 residues. The CDR3 sequence: CASSGTELAKNIQYF. The CDR3 DNA sequence: TGTGCCAGCAGTGGGACAGAGCTAGCCAAAAACATTCAGTACTTC.

A word on this clone: In the same sample, other DNA sequences code for this CDR3. The chain joins TRBV7-2 to TRBJ2-2, with D unresolved. The CDR3 sequence is 12 residues long. Trimming shortened V by 3 bases and J by 4 bases, and 3 bases separated the two germline ends. The germline V gene encodes CDR1 SGHTA and CDR2 FQGNSA. The CDR3: CASSLGTGELFF. CDR3 coding DNA: TGTGCCAGCAGCTTGGGCACCGGGGAGCTGTTTTTT.

V is TRBV5-4 and J is TRBJ2-7; 11 bases match TRBD1. With V trimmed by 7 bases and J by 2 bases, 2 bases remained unmatched. The CDR3 extends over 13 amino acids. From germline, CDR1 is SGHNT and CDR2 YYREEE (reference sequence). The CDR3 here is CASRDRGAYEQYF. As DNA, the CDR3 is TGTGCCAGCCGGGACAGGGGGGCCTACGAGCAGTACTTC.

This clone came up a few times. V gene TRBV29-1 combines with J gene TRBJ2-7, with D possibly matching TRBD1 (6 bases). V lost 4 bases, J lost 2 bases, and 12 bases lay in between. Germline V gene lookup returns CDR1 SQVTM and CDR2 ANQGSEA. This CDR3 has 13 amino acids. Here the CDR3 reads CSVVSGVPYEQYF. CDR3 bases: TGCAGCGTTGTTTCAGGGGTGCCCTACGAGCAGTACTTC.

The V gene is TRBV29-1, the J gene TRBJ1-2, with D possibly TRBD1 on 6 matching bases. The V gene lost 5 bases and the J gene lost 4 bases, with 20 bases spanning the gap. This CDR3 has 15 residues. Germline V gene data show CDR1 as SQVTM and CDR2 as ANQGSEA. CDR3 in DNA: TGCAGCGTTAGTCTAACAGGGAAACTCACCTATGGCTACACCTTC. Amino acid sequence: CSVSLTGKLTYGYTF.

This clone has only one observation. This chain's CDR3 is CASSQGVNLAGGPYNEQFF. The CDR3 DNA is TGCGCCAGCAGCCAGGGGGTCAATCTGGCGGGAGGGCCTTACAATGAGCAGTTCTTC. This chain links TRBV4-3 with TRBJ2-1; 9 nucleotides align to TRBD2. There are 19 residues in the CDR3. CDR1 LGHNA and CDR2 YSLEER come from the germline V gene. The junction had 16 bases not matched to a gene; V was cut back by 3 bases and J by 4 bases.

The chain is built from TRBV30 and TRBJ2-1; D not resolved. The CDR3 is 12 residues long. Between the trimmed V and J ends, which lost 1 base and 7 bases, there was a span of 8 bases. Germline CDR1 reads GTSNPN; CDR2 reads SVGIG (reference sequence). In DNA, the CDR3 is TGTGCCTGGAGTGCATCCGGGAATGAGCAGTTCTTC. This sequence encodes CAWSASGNEQFF.

This clone has a handful of counts. CDR3 sequence (DNA): TGTGCCAGCAGTGAATGGAACGAGCAGTACTTC. It specifies CASSEWNEQYF. The chain uses TRBV25-1 and TRBJ2-7; the D is unclear. This CDR3 spans 11 amino acids. The V end was cut by 1 base, the J end by 5 bases, with 3 bases between. The germline V gene has CDR1 MGHDK and CDR2 SYGVNS.